This is a list of T cell receptor beta chains from one sample in a study of control samples from healthy donors and cancer patients. Method: immunoSEQ multiplex PCR; TCRdb's copy keeps in-frame clones and lacks some. This table has about 55,000 clones, approximately 95% appearing once. Material for sequencing was blood. All receptors derive from a woman aged 25 to 39 in good health. Both conserved end residues are part of each CDR3. A D gene is named only where the DNA matches it firmly. Size is stated for part of the rows, as once, few or many counts, or as a class when the clone is expanded.

j_call: TRBJ2-2; d_call: TRBD1; v_call: TRBV10-3; clone_size: .; cdr3_aa: CAAQTGGTGELFF; cdr3_nt: TGTGCCGCCCAAACAGGGGGCACCGGGGAGCTGTTTTTT
j_call: TRBJ2-1; d_call: .; v_call: TRBV7-3; clone_size: .; cdr3_aa: CASSLGSQDEQFF; cdr3_nt: TGTGCCAGCAGCTTGGGGTCCCAGGATGAGCAGTTCTTC
j_call: TRBJ1-2; d_call: TRBD1; v_call: TRBV6-5; clone_size: .; cdr3_aa: CASSNLRTGRDGYTF; cdr3_nt: TGTGCCAGCAGTAATCTCCGGACAGGAAGGGATGGCTACACCTTC
j_call: TRBJ1-5; d_call: .; v_call: TRBV6-1; clone_size: .; cdr3_aa: CASSERGVAQPQHF; cdr3_nt: TGTGCCAGCAGTGAAAGAGGGGTGGCCCAGCCCCAGCATTTT
j_call: TRBJ1-1; d_call: .; v_call: TRBV19; clone_size: once; cdr3_aa: CASSMTQGPNTEAFF; cdr3_nt: TGTGCCAGTAGTATGACGCAGGGACCGAACACTGAAGCTTTCTTT
j_call: TRBJ2-3; d_call: TRBD2; v_call: TRBV2; clone_size: .; cdr3_aa: CASTGGTSGGGSTDTQYF; cdr3_nt: TGTGCCAGCACAGGGGGGACTAGCGGCGGGGGAAGTACAGATACGCAGTATTTT
j_call: TRBJ1-1; d_call: .; v_call: TRBV3-1/TRBV3-2; clone_size: .; cdr3_aa: CASSQLGATGEAFF; cdr3_nt: TGTGCCAGCAGCCAACTTGGAGCGACAGGTGAAGCTTTCTTT
j_call: TRBJ2-1; d_call: .; v_call: TRBV5-4; clone_size: .; cdr3_aa: CASSLSLYNEQFF; cdr3_nt: TGTGCCAGCAGCTTGAGTCTCTACAATGAGCAGTTCTTC
j_call: TRBJ2-7; d_call: .; v_call: TRBV6-6; clone_size: .; cdr3_aa: CASSYSQGGGSYEQYF; cdr3_nt: TGTGCCAGCAGTTACTCCCAGGGCGGTGGGTCCTACGAGCAGTACTTC
j_call: TRBJ2-7; d_call: TRBD2; v_call: TRBV5-6; clone_size: .; cdr3_aa: CASSPLRGTSGYEQYF; cdr3_nt: TGTGCCAGCAGCCCTCTTCGGGGGACTAGCGGTTACGAGCAGTACTTC
j_call: TRBJ2-3; d_call: .; v_call: TRBV11-2; clone_size: .; cdr3_aa: CASSLDYGKYF; cdr3_nt: TGTGCCAGCAGCTTAGATTATGGGAAGTATTTT
j_call: TRBJ2-1; d_call: TRBD2; v_call: TRBV27; clone_size: .; cdr3_aa: CASSFGGGSYNEQFF; cdr3_nt: TGTGCCAGCAGTTTTGGGGGGGGGTCCTACAATGAGCAGTTCTTC
j_call: TRBJ2-7; d_call: .; v_call: TRBV6-2/TRBV6-3; clone_size: .; cdr3_aa: CASSSSPAGPEQYF; cdr3_nt: TGTGCCAGCAGTTCCTCCCCCGCAGGCCCCGAGCAGTACTTC
j_call: TRBJ2-2; d_call: .; v_call: TRBV3-1/TRBV3-2; clone_size: .; cdr3_aa: CASSQGGGGTGELFF; cdr3_nt: TGTGCCAGCAGCCAAGGAGGGGGGGGTACCGGGGAGCTGTTTTTT
j_call: TRBJ1-5; d_call: .; v_call: TRBV28; clone_size: .; cdr3_aa: CASTRRALLINQPQHF; cdr3_nt: TGTGCCAGCACTAGAAGGGCTTTACTCATCAATCAGCCCCAGCATTTT
j_call: TRBJ2-3; d_call: .; v_call: TRBV11-2; clone_size: .; cdr3_aa: CASSLGDRDTFLTDTQYF; cdr3_nt: TGTGCCAGCAGCTTGGGCGACCGGGACACCTTCCTCACAGATACGCAGTATTTT
j_call: TRBJ1-1; d_call: .; v_call: TRBV10-2; clone_size: .; cdr3_aa: CASRTNTEAFF; cdr3_nt: TGCGCCAGCAGGACGAACACTGAAGCTTTCTTT
j_call: TRBJ1-6; d_call: .; v_call: TRBV28; clone_size: .; cdr3_aa: CASSPGKIRPLHF; cdr3_nt: TGTGCCAGCAGCCCAGGAAAGATACGACCCCTCCACTTT
j_call: TRBJ1-2; d_call: .; v_call: TRBV5-1; clone_size: .; cdr3_aa: CASSSSVSDPQGYTF; cdr3_nt: TGCGCCAGCAGCTCTTCCGTCTCTGACCCTCAGGGCTACACCTTC
j_call: TRBJ2-7; d_call: TRBD2; v_call: TRBV28; clone_size: .; cdr3_aa: CASRIGSSGSPYEQYF; cdr3_nt: TGTGCCAGCCGAATCGGGAGTAGCGGGAGCCCCTACGAGCAGTACTTC
j_call: TRBJ2-6; d_call: .; v_call: TRBV27; clone_size: .; cdr3_aa: CASSLGANVLTF; cdr3_nt: TGTGCCAGCAGTCTGGGGGCCAACGTCCTGACTTTC
j_call: TRBJ1-1; d_call: .; v_call: TRBV19; clone_size: .; cdr3_aa: CASSPGQGSEAFF; cdr3_nt: TGTGCCAGTAGTCCCGGCCAGGGAAGTGAAGCTTTCTTT
j_call: TRBJ2-7; d_call: TRBD2; v_call: TRBV4-1; clone_size: once; cdr3_aa: CASSQDGLAGNYEQYF; cdr3_nt: TGCGCCAGCAGCCAAGATGGACTAGCGGGGAACTACGAGCAGTACTTC
j_call: TRBJ1-3; d_call: .; v_call: TRBV12-1; clone_size: .; cdr3_aa: CASSHPKNRYSGNTIYF; cdr3_nt: TGTGCCAGCAGCCATCCAAAAAACAGATACTCTGGAAACACCATATATTTT
j_call: TRBJ2-1; d_call: TRBD2; v_call: TRBV20-1; clone_size: .; cdr3_aa: CSARRGNEQFF; cdr3_nt: TGCAGTGCTAGGCGGGGGAATGAGCAGTTCTTC
j_call: TRBJ1-5; d_call: .; v_call: TRBV19; clone_size: few; cdr3_aa: CASSIGGWDQPQHF; cdr3_nt: TGTGCCAGTAGTATAGGAGGTTGGGATCAGCCCCAGCATTTT
j_call: TRBJ1-5; d_call: .; v_call: TRBV5-5; clone_size: .; cdr3_aa: CASSLGHLIQPQHF; cdr3_nt: TGTGCCAGCAGCTTGGGCCATCTTATCCAGCCCCAGCATTTT
j_call: TRBJ2-5; d_call: TRBD1; v_call: TRBV24-1; clone_size: .; cdr3_aa: CATSDGGTGRETQYF; cdr3_nt: TGTGCCACCAGTGATGGGGGGACAGGGCGAGAGACCCAGTACTTC
j_call: TRBJ1-5; d_call: .; v_call: TRBV20-1; clone_size: .; cdr3_aa: CSASDSFNQPQHF; cdr3_nt: TGCAGTGCTAGTGACAGCTTCAATCAGCCCCAGCATTTT
j_call: TRBJ2-3; d_call: .; v_call: TRBV6-1; clone_size: .; cdr3_aa: CASSEYGDLATDTQYF; cdr3_nt: TGTGCCAGCAGTGAATATGGAGATTTAGCCACAGATACGCAGTATTTT
j_call: TRBJ2-3; d_call: TRBD2; v_call: TRBV28; clone_size: .; cdr3_aa: CASIPLGLATDTQYF; cdr3_nt: TGTGCCAGCATCCCCTTGGGACTAGCAACAGATACGCAGTATTTT
j_call: TRBJ2-7; d_call: .; v_call: TRBV12-3/TRBV12-4; clone_size: once; cdr3_aa: CASSLPGTYEQYF; cdr3_nt: TGTGCCAGCAGTTTGCCCGGGACCTACGAGCAGTACTTC
j_call: TRBJ2-2; d_call: TRBD2; v_call: TRBV6-5; clone_size: .; cdr3_aa: CASRIAGGPGELFF; cdr3_nt: TGTGCCAGCAGGATAGCGGGAGGTCCCGGGGAGCTGTTTTTT
j_call: TRBJ2-7; d_call: TRBD1; v_call: TRBV18; clone_size: .; cdr3_aa: CASSPLGQGTHEQYF; cdr3_nt: TGTGCCAGCTCACCACTTGGACAGGGTACACACGAGCAGTACTTC
j_call: TRBJ1-3; d_call: .; v_call: TRBV6-5; clone_size: .; cdr3_aa: CASSTTATGNTIYF; cdr3_nt: TGTGCCAGCAGTACAACAGCGACTGGGAACACCATATATTTT
j_call: TRBJ2-4; d_call: TRBD1; v_call: TRBV27; clone_size: .; cdr3_aa: CASSPSGTGGGQAKNIQYF; cdr3_nt: TGTGCCAGCAGTCCATCCGGGACAGGGGGCGGTCAAGCCAAAAACATTCAGTACTTC
j_call: TRBJ2-3; d_call: TRBD2; v_call: TRBV5-8; clone_size: .; cdr3_aa: CASSLEGLAGGRGTDTQYF; cdr3_nt: TGTGCCAGCAGCTTGGAGGGACTAGCGGGAGGCCGGGGCACAGATACGCAGTATTTT
j_call: TRBJ2-1; d_call: .; v_call: TRBV19; clone_size: .; cdr3_aa: CASSIMENFYNEQFF; cdr3_nt: TGTGCCAGTAGTATCATGGAGAACTTCTACAATGAGCAGTTCTTC
j_call: TRBJ2-7; d_call: .; v_call: TRBV5-1; clone_size: .; cdr3_aa: CASSADRTAISYEQYF; cdr3_nt: TGCGCCAGCAGTGCGGACCGGACAGCAATTTCCTACGAGCAGTACTTC
j_call: TRBJ2-2; d_call: .; v_call: TRBV23-1; clone_size: once; cdr3_aa: CASVVWETNTGELFF; cdr3_nt: TGCGCCAGCGTCGTGTGGGAGACGAACACCGGGGAGCTGTTTTTT
j_call: TRBJ1-4; d_call: TRBD1; v_call: TRBV13; clone_size: .; cdr3_aa: CASSSPPGQARGEKLFF; cdr3_nt: TGTGCCAGCAGCTCACCTCCAGGACAGGCAAGGGGTGAAAAACTGTTTTTT
j_call: TRBJ2-7; d_call: TRBD1; v_call: TRBV5-5; clone_size: .; cdr3_aa: CATTKQGDYEQYF; cdr3_nt: TGTGCCACCACCAAGCAGGGGGACTACGAGCAGTACTTC
j_call: TRBJ2-7; d_call: TRBD2; v_call: TRBV5-1; clone_size: .; cdr3_aa: CASSLGRGGSFYEQYF; cdr3_nt: TGCGCCAGCAGCTTGGGCCGGGGCGGGAGTTTCTACGAGCAGTACTTC
j_call: TRBJ1-2; d_call: TRBD1; v_call: TRBV19; clone_size: .; cdr3_aa: CASKRDRGYGYTF; cdr3_nt: TGTGCCAGTAAGCGCGACAGGGGCTATGGCTACACCTTC
j_call: TRBJ2-3; d_call: .; v_call: TRBV28; clone_size: .; cdr3_aa: CASMRGGKGYF; cdr3_nt: TGTGCCAGCATGCGGGGCGGAAAGGGGTATTTT
j_call: TRBJ1-5; d_call: .; v_call: TRBV28; clone_size: .; cdr3_aa: CASNDQPQHF; cdr3_nt: TGTGCCAGCAACGATCAGCCCCAGCATTTT
j_call: TRBJ1-5; d_call: TRBD1; v_call: TRBV7-8; clone_size: medium-sized; cdr3_aa: CASSLGTGPGRPQHF; cdr3_nt: TGTGCCAGCAGCTTAGGGACAGGGCCAGGGCGGCCCCAGCATTTT
j_call: TRBJ1-1; d_call: .; v_call: TRBV15; clone_size: few; cdr3_aa: CATSRDLAGTEAFF; cdr3_nt: TGTGCCACCAGCAGAGATCTGGCGGGCACTGAAGCTTTCTTT
j_call: TRBJ1-6; d_call: TRBD1; v_call: TRBV6-4; clone_size: .; cdr3_aa: CASSLGTVEDSPLHF; cdr3_nt: TGTGCCAGCAGCCTTGGGACAGTTGAGGATTCACCCCTCCACTTT
j_call: TRBJ1-5; d_call: .; v_call: TRBV19; clone_size: .; cdr3_aa: CASSGSRLGNQPQHF; cdr3_nt: TGTGCCAGTAGTGGAAGCAGACTGGGCAATCAGCCCCAGCATTTT
j_call: TRBJ1-1; d_call: TRBD1; v_call: TRBV6-6; clone_size: .; cdr3_aa: CASSYLTGGNTEAFF; cdr3_nt: TGTGCCAGCAGTTACTTGACAGGGGGCAACACTGAAGCTTTCTTT